This is a list of T cell receptor beta chains from one sample in a study. TCRdb re-called the 5' RACE reads through MiXCR, storing one row per CDR3 protein. The table has about 54,000 distinct CDR3 sequences, more than 15% seen once. The specimen sequenced was naive CD4+ T cells sorted from blood. These receptors came from a female donor with breast cancer. Each CDR3 is given with its conserved first and last residue. The D gene is left open where the match is weak. Part of the rows lack a size; the others show once, few, many or a class for expanded clones.

J,V,size,D,CDR3,DNA
TRBJ2-5,TRBV4-2,few,.,CASSPSGGRNHQETQYF,TGTGCCAGCAGCCCCTCCGGAGGCAGGAACCACCAAGAGACCCAGTACTTC
TRBJ1-2,TRBV9,many,.,CASSLTGGNGYTF,TGTGCCAGCAGCCTGACTGGGGGGAATGGCTACACCTTC
TRBJ2-1,TRBV5-1,many,.,CASSLEAGPNNEQFF,TGCGCCAGCAGCTTGGAAGCAGGCCCCAACAATGAGCAGTTCTTC
TRBJ2-1,TRBV28,.,.,CASSPLSSIEQFF,TGTGCCAGCAGCCCCCTATCTAGCATTGAGCAGTTCTTC
TRBJ1-4,TRBV6-5,.,.,CASRVVSTNEKLFF,TGTGCCAGCAGGGTGGTTTCAACTAATGAAAAACTGTTTTTT
TRBJ1-3,TRBV7-9,.,TRBD1,CASSPGTASGNTIYF,TGTGCCAGCAGCCCGGGGACAGCTTCAGGAAACACCATATATTTT
TRBJ1-5,TRBV6-6,many,.,CASNLRQGRPQHF,TGTGCCAGCAACCTCCGCCAGGGCCGACCCCAGCATTTT
TRBJ2-3,TRBV5-1,many,TRBD2,CASSPGLAGATTDTQYF,TGCGCCAGCAGCCCCGGACTAGCGGGGGCCACCACAGATACGCAGTATTTT
TRBJ2-5,TRBV20-1,many,.,CSAGGQQETQYF,TGCAGTGCTGGGGGCCAACAAGAGACCCAGTACTTC
TRBJ2-1,TRBV7-9,.,.,CASSTDRSSYNEQFF,TGTGCCAGCAGCACCGACAGGAGCTCCTACAATGAGCAGTTCTTC
TRBJ2-1,TRBV6-5,few,.,CASSPRDVSYNEQFF,TGTGCCAGCAGCCCCAGAGACGTTTCCTACAATGAGCAGTTCTTC
TRBJ2-5,TRBV29-1,few,.,CSARRGVVKETQYF,TGCAGCGCTAGGCGGGGAGTGGTGAAAGAGACCCAGTACTTC
TRBJ2-7,TRBV5-1,few,TRBD1,CASNPGGPGEQYF,TGCGCCAGCAATCCAGGGGGCCCGGGAGAGCAGTACTTC
TRBJ2-1,TRBV13,many,.,CASSPGVLHSYNEQFF,TGTGCCAGCAGCCCAGGTGTCCTACACTCCTACAATGAGCAGTTCTTC
TRBJ1-1,TRBV5-1,.,.,CASSLGGMNTEAFF,TGCGCCAGCAGCTTGGGCGGGATGAACACTGAAGCTTTCTTT
TRBJ2-7,TRBV5-1,few,TRBD1,CASSLDRESNEQYF,TGCGCCAGCAGCTTAGACAGGGAGTCCAACGAGCAGTACTTC
TRBJ2-7,TRBV10-2,many,TRBD2,CASSGLAGGSQQYF,TGCGCCAGCAGTGGACTAGCGGGAGGGTCTCAGCAGTACTTC
TRBJ2-1,TRBV20-1,.,.,CGAPPQGTDEQFF,TGCGGTGCCCCACCCCAGGGAACCGATGAGCAGTTCTTC
TRBJ2-1,TRBV5-1,.,.,CASSRKLRGSYNEQFF,TGCGCCAGCAGCCGGAAGCTCCGAGGGTCCTACAATGAGCAGTTCTTC
TRBJ2-3,TRBV28,few,.,CATGQSGTETQYF,TGTGCTACTGGGCAATCTGGCACAGAGACGCAGTATTTT
TRBJ2-5,TRBV7-6,many,.,CASSLAGPETQYF,TGTGCCAGCAGCTTAGCGGGTCCAGAGACCCAGTACTTC
TRBJ2-7,TRBV7-2,few,TRBD2,CASSLATSSTYEQYF,TGTGCCAGCAGCCTCGCGACTAGCTCCACGTACGAGCAGTACTTC
TRBJ2-3,TRBV10-3,many,TRBD2,CAITDSGTDTQYF,TGTGCCATCACGGATAGCGGGACAGATACGCAGTATTTT
TRBJ2-1,TRBV20-1,few,TRBD2,CSAADGTTYNEQFF,TGCAGTGCTGCCGACGGGACTACCTACAATGAGCAGTTCTTC
TRBJ1-2,TRBV5-1,.,TRBD1,CASSLVQGNYGYTF,TGCGCCAGCAGCTTGGTACAGGGGAACTATGGCTACACCTTC
TRBJ2-7,TRBV30,.,.,CTWSLGSYEQYF,TGTACCTGGAGTCTGGGGTCCTACGAGCAGTACTTC
TRBJ2-6,TRBV5-6,.,.,CASSGAVSGANVLTF,TGTGCCAGCAGCGGAGCGGTCTCTGGGGCCAACGTCCTGACTTTC
TRBJ2-7,TRBV3-1,.,.,CASSQRVGSYEQYF,TGTGCCAGCAGCCAACGAGTGGGGTCCTACGAGCAGTACTTC
TRBJ2-1,TRBV9,.,.,CASSGNEQFF,TGTGCCAGCAGCGGCAATGAGCAGTTCTTC
TRBJ2-5,TRBV11-3,few,.,CASSSSDRGQYF,TGTGCCAGCAGCTCCAGCGACCGAGGCCAGTACTTC
TRBJ1-1,TRBV7-9,many,.,CASSLRGQVGTEAFF,TGTGCCAGCAGCTTACGTGGGCAGGTGGGAACTGAAGCTTTCTTT
TRBJ2-5,TRBV11-2,.,.,CASSLELRAGTQYF,TGTGCCAGCAGCTTAGAGCTTCGAGCAGGGACCCAGTACTTC
TRBJ2-3,TRBV2,.,.,CASTSGVADTQYF,TGTGCCAGCACGAGTGGGGTCGCAGATACGCAGTATTTT
TRBJ1-1,TRBV12-3/TRBV12-4,few,.,CASNSRMNTEAFF,TGTGCCAGCAATAGTCGGATGAACACTGAAGCTTTCTTT
TRBJ2-5,TRBV7-2,many,TRBD1,CASSPDRAKQTQYF,TGTGCCAGCAGTCCAGACAGGGCCAAACAGACCCAGTACTTC
TRBJ2-7,TRBV7-2,few,.,CASSWGTKGTYEQYF,TGTGCCAGCAGCTGGGGAACAAAGGGCACCTACGAGCAGTACTTC
TRBJ2-5,TRBV7-2,.,.,CASSLLPGYRETQYF,TGTGCCAGCAGCCTTCTCCCAGGGTATCGAGAGACCCAGTACTTC
TRBJ2-1,TRBV6-2/TRBV6-3,.,TRBD2,CASSRRGGGGNEQFF,TGTGCCAGCAGTCGTCGGGGGGGCGGAGGCAATGAGCAGTTCTTC
TRBJ2-1,TRBV5-1,few,.,CASTEGQNNEQFF,TGCGCCAGCACGGAGGGACAGAACAATGAGCAGTTCTTC
TRBJ1-6,TRBV7-2,.,.,CASSPEAGNGSPLHF,TGTGCCAGCAGCCCAGAGGCAGGCAACGGATCACCCCTCCACTTT
TRBJ2-4,TRBV3-1,.,TRBD1,CAISQEGTGGSKNIQYF,TGTGCCATCAGCCAAGAGGGTACAGGGGGGTCCAAAAACATTCAGTACTTC
TRBJ2-3,TRBV3-1,few,TRBD2,CASSLLGREQYF,TGTGCCAGCAGCCTCCTTGGGAGGGAGCAGTATTTT
TRBJ1-2,TRBV9,many,.,CASSRPGGGDGYTF,TGTGCCAGCAGCCGTCCTGGGGGTGGGGATGGCTACACCTTC
TRBJ1-2,TRBV20-1,many,.,CSAPHGFPNYGYTF,TGCAGTGCTCCCCACGGATTCCCTAACTATGGCTACACCTTC
TRBJ1-1,TRBV12-3/TRBV12-4,.,.,CASSLRGGTNTEAFF,TGTGCCAGCAGTTTAAGGGGCGGGACGAACACTGAAGCTTTCTTT
TRBJ2-3,TRBV18,.,.,CASSPGDTQYF,TGTGCCAGCTCACCCGGAGATACGCAGTATTTT
TRBJ1-1,TRBV29-1,few,.,CSVSDTPNTEAFF,TGCAGCGTTTCGGACACTCCGAACACTGAAGCTTTCTTT
TRBJ2-6,TRBV29-1,.,TRBD2,CSARTSGSSGANVLTF,TGCAGCGCCCGGACTAGCGGGAGTTCTGGGGCCAACGTCCTGACTTTC
TRBJ2-1,TRBV5-1,many,.,CASSLATPSYNEQFF,TGCGCCAGCAGCTTGGCGACCCCCTCCTACAATGAGCAGTTCTTC
TRBJ1-2,TRBV6-6,.,.,CVSSRGSGDCTF,TGTGTCAGCAGTAGAGGTTCAGGGGACTGCACCTTC
TRBJ1-3,TRBV5-1,.,.,CASRQDTAGNTIYF,TGCGCCAGCAGACAGGACACGGCTGGAAACACCATATATTTT
TRBJ1-5,TRBV7-2,.,.,CASSFQGRNQPQHF,TGTGCCAGCAGCTTTCAGGGTCGCAATCAGCCCCAGCATTTT
TRBJ2-1,TRBV4-1,many,TRBD2,CASSPRLAGAYEQFF,TGCGCCAGCAGCCCGCGACTAGCGGGAGCTTATGAGCAGTTCTTC